This TCR beta chain is drawn from a study of blood T cell repertoires in COVID-19. Individuals drawn from around 24 US areas were roughly 18 to 95 years old. Participants' reported clinical history set cohort assignment. Generated by immunoSEQ multiplex PCR, the TCRdb table keeps only in-frame clones and is missing some. The sample carries about 300,000 clones, over 75% recorded once. Germline CDR1 and CDR2: MNHEY and SVGAGI. The CDR3 loop spans 15 amino acids. Between the trimmed V and J ends, which lost 7 bases and 3 bases, there was a span of 16 bases. Sequenced input: PBMCs or T cells enriched from blood (not recorded which). The chain joins TRBV6-5 to TRBJ1-5; tentatively, D is TRBD1 (6 bases). The source of this sequence is a man aged 25 to 45 who had recovered from COVID-19. CDR3 sequence: CASTFLTGPNQPQHF. In nucleotides, the CDR3 is TGTGCCAGCACCTTCCTGACAGGCCCCAATCAGCCCCAGCATTTT.